This TCR beta chain is from a study of brain metastases from non-small cell lung cancer (dated by TCRdb to between 2018 and 2021). For context, the study as a whole: The study profiled the immune microenvironment of paired resected primary tumors and brain metastases from non-small-cell lung cancer patients. Broad study findings and their caveats: Lower T-cell infiltration was exhibited by brain metastases compared with primary tumors (P < 0.001). Compared with the matched primary tumors, T-cell clones appeared to be expanded in roughly 60% of brain metastases. Paired brain metastases and primary tumors largely shared TCR repertoires, although T-cell densities in the metastases were sparse.

This clone showed up just once. Its antigen remains unidentified. No much larger clone exists at a distance of one base, and base qualities are not known. Library method: the immunoSEQ multiplex PCR assay. Sequencing of the T-cell receptor beta chain repertoire was carried out together with a 770-gene immune expression panel. TCRdb holds this immuneACCESS table with in-frame rearrangements only. Some clones are missing; in checked studies, unresolved V genes explain under half, and the rest has no known cause. The sample table contains 2,500 to 3,000 clones; only one count was recorded for less than 90% of them. The ten largest clonotypes hold around 4% of the sample. The cohort comprised 39 patients with surgically resected non-small-cell lung cancer who had both primary tumor and brain metastasis specimens. The tumor specimens used were formalin-fixed, paraffin-embedded tissues taken from archives.

The sequence was obtained from a donor aged 40 or older with non-small cell lung cancer. Sequencing input: primary lung tumor tissue. The cell subset or site label, read with the paper, signifies: primary lung tumor paired with brain metastasis.

The DNA sequence reads TGTGCCAGCTTGCACCAGGTTGCGGGGCAGCCCCAGCATTTT. This codes for CASLHQVAGQPQHF. The chain is made from TRBV18 and TRBJ1-5, with the D gene not confidently named. From the cysteine through the phenylalanine, the CDR3 covers 14 amino acids. Only the CDR3 DNA stays, 42 bases, in frame from base 1. V and J are truncated by 7 bases and 7 bases respectively, leaving an intervening sequence of 17 bases. Per the germline V gene, KGHSH is the CDR1 and LQKENI is the CDR2.